This entry lists 14 T cell receptor beta chains sequenced from one sample in a study of shared clonotypes between healthy human individuals. Sequenced by immunoSEQ multiplex PCR; TCRdb stores in-frame clones only, minus some. The table includes about 680,000 clones, around 73% detected once. Specimen: memory CD4+ T cells sorted from blood. As for subset: CD45RA-negative fraction. These receptors all come from a woman in her 30s in good health.

This clone was recorded a few times. The gene calls are TRBV1 and TRBJ2-3; the tabulated D call, TRBD2, remains unverified against the DNA. TRBV1 is flagged as a pseudogene. This CDR3 has 15 amino acids. CDR3 protein: CTSSHERESTDTQYF. Written as DNA, the CDR3 is TGCACCAGCAGCCACGAGCGGGAGAGCACAGATACGCAGTATTTT.

This clone was detected ten times or more. The chain couples TRBV2 to TRBJ2-2, with D perhaps given as TRBD1 or TRBD2 (6 bases each). V lost 7 bases to trimming and J lost 0 bases, with 9 bases between them. Looked up from germline, CDR1 is SNHLY and CDR2 is FYNNEI. CDR3 length: 14 residues. The DNA for the CDR3 is TGTGCCAGCAAGGGGGGCGCGAACACCGGGGAGCTGTTTTTT. Its protein is CASKGGANTGELFF.

V is TRBV7-6 and J is TRBJ2-7; 8 positions match TRBD1. This CDR3 region has 13 residues. Germline V lookup: CDR1 SGHVS, CDR2 FNYEAQ. Trimming at V came to 3 bases and at J to 5 bases, leaving 3 bases not matched to a gene. The chain's CDR3 is CASSFSRGHEQYF. The DNA for the CDR3 is TGTGCCAGCAGCTTTTCCAGGGGGCACGAGCAGTACTTC.

This sequence joins TRBV5-1 and TRBJ1-2; D possibly corresponds to TRBD1 (5 bases). The CDR3 is 13 residues long. The V gene lost 4 bases and the J gene lost 4 bases, with 11 bases spanning the gap. Germline values: CDR1 SGHRS, CDR2 YFSETQ. CDR3 region: CASSDPGGYGYTF. CDR3 DNA: TGCGCCAGCAGCGACCCGGGGGGCTATGGCTACACCTTC.

This clone has only one observation. V and J are TRBV28 and TRBJ1-5; 7 bases fit TRBD1. Germline V CDR1 and CDR2: MDHEN, SYDVKM. The V segment lost 3 bases and the J segment 5 bases; nucleotides outside the gene matches: 10. This CDR3 region has 16 residues. The CDR3 DNA reads TGTGCCAGCAGTTTGCGCGGGACAGTAGGAGATCAGCCCCAGCATTTT. Translating it yields CASSLRGTVGDQPQHF.

The V call is TRBV30, the J call TRBJ1-2; TRBD1 matches at 8 bases. The ends lost 5 bases at V and 4 bases at J; junction bases unmatched: 0. Germline-derived CDR1 and CDR2 are GTSNPN and SVGIG (reference sequence). This CDR3 comprises 11 residues. CDR3 residues: CAWGTGYGYTF. CDR3 DNA sequence: TGTGCCTGGGGGACAGGCTATGGCTACACCTTC.

This clone was recorded only once. This chain links TRBV6-4 with TRBJ2-1; 12 nucleotides match TRBD2. The V gene's germline CDR1 is MRHNA and CDR2 SNTAGT. CDR3 length: 17 residues. J gave up 0 bases and V 9 bases, and 9 bases lay outside the gene matches. CDR3 loop: CARGLAGVRRSYNEQFF. CDR3 in DNA: TGTGCCAGGGGACTAGCGGGTGTGCGCCGCTCCTACAATGAGCAGTTCTTC.

The genes are TRBV29-1 and TRBJ2-7; D may be TRBD2 (6 bases). The V end lost 6 bases, the J end lost 3 bases, and 15 bases lay between the germline ends. Germline V lookup: CDR1 SQVTM, CDR2 ANQGSEA. The CDR3 is 13 amino acids. CDR3 sequence reads: CSVQRGLNYEQYF. DNA of the CDR3: TGCAGCGTACAAAGGGGACTTAACTACGAGCAGTACTTC.

The genes are TRBV7-2 and TRBJ1-1, with D unresolved. Germline values: CDR1 SGHTA, CDR2 FQGNSA. The length of the CDR3 is 13 residues. Deletions cut 6 bases from V and 3 bases from J, with 11 bases between. The chain's CDR3 is CASRTRIDTEAFF. In DNA form, the CDR3 reads TGTGCCAGCAGGACCCGAATAGACACTGAAGCTTTCTTT.

For this clone: Other DNA sequences within the sample encode an identical CDR3. The genes are TRBV7-2 and TRBJ2-1, with D perhaps given as TRBD1 or TRBD2 (5 bases each). Per the germline V gene, CDR1 is SGHTA and CDR2 is FQGNSA. The CDR3 covers 16 residues. Deletions cut 5 bases from V and 0 bases from J, with 14 bases between. The CDR3 here is CASSLGALSSYNEQFF. CDR3 nucleotide sequence: TGTGCCAGCAGCCTCGGGGCCTTAAGCTCCTACAATGAGCAGTTCTTC.

This clone was observed a few times. The rearrangement joins TRBV7-2 to TRBJ2-5; D possibly matches TRBD1 or TRBD2 (5 bases each). This CDR3 comprises 14 residues. The germline CDR1 and CDR2 sequences are SGHTA and FQGNSA. V dropped 1 base and J dropped 1 base, with 7 bases sitting between them. The CDR3 DNA is TGTGCCAGCAGCTTAGGGGGGACCCAAGAGACCCAGTACTTC. Amino acids: CASSLGGTQETQYF.

The chain recombines TRBV27 with TRBJ1-2; possible D gene TRBD1, 5 bases. Germline CDR1 is MNHEY and CDR2 is SMNVEV (reference sequence). The CDR3 runs to 15 residues. V lost 5 bases and J lost 4, with 17 bases in between. CDR3 sequence reads: CASSHRGDIFYGYTF. As DNA, the CDR3 is TGTGCCAGCAGTCATAGAGGGGATATATTCTATGGCTACACCTTC.

The chain links TRBV2 to TRBJ1-2; perhaps TRBD1 as D (5 bases). The V end was cut by 4 bases, the J end by 4 bases, with 13 bases between. CDR3 length: 14 amino acids. In germline, CDR1 is SNHLY, CDR2 FYNNEI. For the CDR3, the DNA is TGTGCCAGCAGTGTTGGGGGTAGCGGCTATGGCTACACCTTC. It is translated as CASSVGGSGYGYTF.

This clone appeared a single time. The chain recombines TRBV19 with TRBJ1-1; weak D call: TRBD1 (6 bases). Looked up from germline, CDR1 is LNHDA and CDR2 is SQIVND (reference sequence). Trimming took off 3 bases at V and 3 bases at J, with 11 bases between the two ends. The CDR3 has 14 amino acids. The CDR3 here is CASSIGGRDTEAFF. As DNA, the CDR3 is TGTGCCAGTAGTATTGGGGGCCGCGACACTGAAGCTTTCTTT. Full variable domain (outside the CDR3, taken from reference TRBV19 and TRBJ1-1): DGGITQSPKYLFRKEGQNVTLSCEQNLNHDAMYWYRQDPGQGLRLIYYSQIVNDFQKGDIAEGYSVSREKKESFPLTVTSAQKNPTAFYLCASSIGGRDTEAFFGQGTRLTVV.